This TCR beta chain derives from a study of T cell responses to AZD1222 COVID-19 vaccine. Assay used: immunoSEQ multiplex PCR; TCRdb lists only in-frame clones, some missing. The sample shows roughly 190,000 clones, about 92% of them seen only once. Study results and limitations: With two AZD1222 doses given, Spike-specific TCR breadth and depth both rose.

CDR3 length equals 15 residues. V lost 6 bases, J lost 0 bases, and 5 bases stayed unmatched. The germline CDR1 and CDR2 sequences are MNHEY and SVGAGI. This clone was detected ten times or more. Its antigen is unidentified. The sequence came from an adult in good health. The rearrangement joins TRBV6-5 to TRBJ1-3, with 7 bases matching TRBD1. This material consisted of peripheral blood, taken on day 0 of AZD1222 vaccination. CDR3 protein: CASRIDRDSGNTIYF. The CDR3 DNA follows: TGTGCCAGCAGGATCGACAGGGACTCTGGAAACACCATATATTTT.